The 14 T cell receptor beta chains below come from one sample, sequenced in a study of Graves' ophthalmopathy and Graves' hyperthyroidism. Amplification of the TCR beta CDR3 regions used RNA transcripts (as template). An initial RT-PCR round employing HTBI primers preceded a second-round multiplex PCR. TCRdb used MiXCR to reprocess the multiplex PCR reads, holding one entry per CDR3 protein. In the table there are about 590,000 distinct CDR3 sequences, about two fifths of which are singletons. The sample comprised peripheral blood or thyroid tissue (not recorded which). The receptors here all came from an adult man with Graves' hyperthyroidism.

This clonotype was detected only once. The rearrangement links TRBV2 to TRBJ2-2, with 12 positions matching TRBD2. Near its end, the DNA agrees better with TRBJ2-3, so the J call may be wrong. This CDR3 has 15 residues. CDR1 SNHLY and CDR2 FYNNEI come from the germline V gene. This CDR3 reads CASRGLAGSTDTQYF. Here the CDR3 DNA reads TGTGCCAGCAGAGGACTAGCGGGGAGCACAGATACGCAGTATTTT.

This clonotype was seen ten or more times. This rearrangement joins TRBV6-5 to TRBJ2-2; 9 bases align to TRBD2. V lost 5 bases, J lost 5 bases, and 3 bases stayed unmatched. Germline V lookup: CDR1 MNHEY, CDR2 SVGAGI. The CDR3 has 14 amino acids. CDR3 DNA sequence: TGTGCCAGCAGTCGGACTAGCGAGACCGGGGAGCTGTTTTTT. Its protein is CASSRTSETGELFF.

The table lists this clonotype with many counts. The rearrangement links TRBV6-5 to TRBJ2-5; perhaps D is TRBD1 or TRBD2 (6 bases each). Trimming pared 5 bases from V and 1 base from J, leaving 20 bases between. The CDR3 extends over 17 amino acids. Germline V gene data show CDR1 as MNHEY and CDR2 as SVGAGI. CDR3 DNA: TGTGCCAGCAGTGGAGGGGGTTTGGAGGGCCGCCAAGAGACCCAGTACTTC. This codes for CASSGGGLEGRQETQYF.

This clonotype has at least ten counts. J is TRBJ1-5 and V is TRBV19, with TRBD1 as a possible D gene (5 bases). Germline-derived CDR1 and CDR2 are LNHDA and SQIVND (reference sequence). There are 14 residues in the CDR3. The V end lost 8 bases, the J end lost 4 bases, and 15 bases lay between the germline ends. The CDR3 DNA reads as TGTGCCAGTGGAAAAGGGGCCGAAAATCAGCCCCAGCATTTT. Residues: CASGKGAENQPQHF.

V and J are TRBV2 and TRBJ1-2; D is possibly TRBD1 (5 bases). This CDR3 spans 12 amino acids. Germline CDR1 is SNHLY and CDR2 is FYNNEI. The germline V and J ends were trimmed by 8 bases and 4 bases, with 11 bases remaining between them. This chain's CDR3 is CASPYRSYGYTF. CDR3 nucleotide sequence: TGTGCCAGCCCCTACAGGAGCTATGGCTACACCTTC.

This clonotype appeared many times. This sequence joins TRBV28 and TRBJ2-5, with a weak D call TRBD1 (5 bases). V lost 3 bases to trimming and J lost 5 bases, with 13 bases between them. The CDR3 length is 14 residues. Germline V lookup: CDR1 MDHEN, CDR2 SYDVKM. The CDR3 nucleotides read TGTGCCAGCAGTTTCTCAGGGCCGGTGGAGACCCAGTACTTC. It encodes CASSFSGPVETQYF. The entire variable domain, with the rest obtained from reference TRBV28 and TRBJ2-5, is as follows: DVKVTQSSRYLVKRTGEKVFLECVQDMDHENMFWYRQDPGLGLRLIYFSYDVKMKEKGDIPEGYSVSREKKERFSLILESASTNQTSMYLCASSFSGPVETQYFGPGTRLLVL.

There are many counts of this clonotype. This chain joins TRBV7-3 and TRBJ2-5, with D possibly being TRBD1 (6 bases). CDR3 size: 15 residues. The V and J ends lost 5 bases and 2 bases respectively, with 15 bases between them. Germline-derived CDR1 and CDR2 are SGHTA and FQGTGA. The CDR3 region is CASSTGSGLQETQYF. The CDR3 nucleotides are TGTGCCAGCAGCACAGGGTCCGGATTACAAGAGACCCAGTACTTC.

Note on this clonotype: Just one base apart from a much larger clone, this may be a read error. The chain has TRBV10-3 and TRBJ2-2; 9 bases match TRBD2. The CDR3 is 18 residues long. CDR1 ENHRY and CDR2 SYGVKD come from the germline V gene. The DNA of the CDR3 is TGTGCCAGCAGGACTCGAGCGGGAGGCCAATTTTTGACCGGGGAGCTGGTTTTT. This gives the protein CASRTRAGGQFLTGELVF.

The gene calls are TRBV20-1 and TRBJ1-5; 9 bases are a match to TRBD1. The J segment lost 11 bases and the V segment lost 6 bases, leaving 8 bases of the junction unmatched. Germline values: CDR1 DFQATT, CDR2 SNEGSKA (reference sequence). The CDR3 length is 12 residues. In DNA form, the CDR3 reads TGCAGTGCAAGGACAGGGGAAGAGACCCAGCATTTT. Translation gives CSARTGEETQHF.

This clonotype was counted at least ten times. The rearrangement joins TRBV19 to TRBJ2-7, with 12 bases aligning to TRBD2. Germline V lookup: CDR1 LNHDA, CDR2 SQIVND (reference sequence). The CDR3 has 14 amino acids. The J segment lost 2 bases and the V segment lost 8 bases, leaving 4 bases of the junction unmatched. CDR3 residues: CASATSGRAYEQYF. The DNA of the CDR3 is TGTGCCAGTGCGACTAGCGGGAGAGCCTACGAGCAGTACTTC.

This clonotype was counted many times. V usage is TRBV29-1 and J usage is TRBJ2-7; no definite D call. V lost 0 bases and J lost 3, with 6 bases in between. Germline-derived CDR1 and CDR2 are SQVTM and ANQGSEA. CDR3 length: 12 residues. CDR3 nucleotides: TGCAGCGTTGAAGAAGGGATCTACGAGCAGTACTTC. It encodes CSVEEGIYEQYF.

In regard to this clonotype: The junction differs from germline at one of its ends, possibly a read error. The rearrangement uses TRBV12-5 and TRBJ2-7; unclear D gene. The V gene's germline CDR1 is LGHNT and CDR2 FRNRAP. The CDR3 runs 11 residues. The CDR3 DNA reads as TGTGCCAGCACCGCGGCCTACGAGCGGTACTTC. The encoded protein is CASTAAYERYF.

Concerning this clonotype: One base away lies a much larger clone, so this may be a sequencing read error. This chain links TRBV6-5 with TRBJ1-6; no clear D gene. The CDR3 spans 14 residues. Looked up from germline, CDR1 is MNHEY and CDR2 is SVGAGI. In DNA form, the CDR3 reads TGTGCCAGCAGTGCCAGCGTCTATAGTTCACCCCTCCACTTT. Translating it yields CASSASVYSSPLHF.

This clonotype was found many times. V usage is TRBV2 and J usage is TRBJ1-1; no clear D. The CDR3 extends over 12 amino acids. Trimming stripped 2 bases from V and 11 bases from J, with 12 bases between. The germline gives CDR1 SNHLY, CDR2 FYNNEI. Here the CDR3 DNA reads TGTGCCAGCAGTGAATCCTCCGGTGGGGCTTTCTTT. Amino acids: CASSESSGGAFF.